Reported below is one T cell receptor (beta chain). Its antigen is unidentified. V was pared by 0 bases and J by 14 bases, with 11 bases between. The CDR3 covers 11 residues. CDR1 and CDR2 (germline): GTSNPN, SVGIG (reference sequence). The data are from a study of T-cell memory formation after mild COVID-19. Notes on the study in general: In second-wave clones peaking day 37, SARS-CoV-2 specificity remained unconfirmed.

TCRalpha and TCRbeta libraries used 5'RACE with constant-segment primers and UMIs. Via MiXCR, TCRdb re-called the 5' RACE reads, giving one row per CDR3 protein. The data hold around 53,000 distinct CDR3 sequences, with more than 10% observed a single time. The sample consisted of PBMCs or a T cell subset sorted from them (not recorded which). The chain links TRBV30 to TRBJ2-1; possibly TRBD2 for D (5 bases). The sequence was obtained from a man aged 18 to 30 who had mild COVID-19 (a few samples of this study predate the infection). Cell type and time point are not known. This CDR3 is CAWSVSGSEFF. For the CDR3, the DNA is TGTGCCTGGAGTGTATCGGGGTCGGAGTTCTTC.